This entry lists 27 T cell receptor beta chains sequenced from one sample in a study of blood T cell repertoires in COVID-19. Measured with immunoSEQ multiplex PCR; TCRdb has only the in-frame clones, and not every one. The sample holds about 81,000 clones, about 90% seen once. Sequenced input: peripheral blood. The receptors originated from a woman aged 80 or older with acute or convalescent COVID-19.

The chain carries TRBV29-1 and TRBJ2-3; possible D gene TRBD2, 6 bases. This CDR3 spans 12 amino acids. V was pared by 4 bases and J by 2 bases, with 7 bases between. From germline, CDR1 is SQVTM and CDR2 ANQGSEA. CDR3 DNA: TGCAGCGTTGCGGGAGTCACAGATACGCAGTATTTT. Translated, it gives CSVAGVTDTQYF.

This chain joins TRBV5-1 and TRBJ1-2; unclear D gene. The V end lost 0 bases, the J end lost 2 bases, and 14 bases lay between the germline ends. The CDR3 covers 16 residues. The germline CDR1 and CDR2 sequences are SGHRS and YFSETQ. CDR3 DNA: TGCGCCAGCAGCTTGGCCCGGGAGGGTGGCAACTATGGCTACACCTTC. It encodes CASSLAREGGNYGYTF.

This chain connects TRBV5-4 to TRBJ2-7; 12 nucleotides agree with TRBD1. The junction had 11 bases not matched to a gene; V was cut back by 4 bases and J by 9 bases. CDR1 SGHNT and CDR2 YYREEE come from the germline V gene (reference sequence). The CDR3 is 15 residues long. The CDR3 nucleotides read TGTGCCAGCAGCCTAAATCAGGGACAGGGGGCTGTGCAGTACTTC. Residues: CASSLNQGQGAVQYF.

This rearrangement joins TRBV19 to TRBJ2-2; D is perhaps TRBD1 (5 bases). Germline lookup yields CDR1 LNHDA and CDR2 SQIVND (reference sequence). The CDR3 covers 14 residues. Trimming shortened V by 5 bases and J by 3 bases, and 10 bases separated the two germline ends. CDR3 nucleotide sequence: TGTGCCAGTAGTGAGGTCAGGGACACCGGGGAGCTGTTTTTT. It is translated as CASSEVRDTGELFF.

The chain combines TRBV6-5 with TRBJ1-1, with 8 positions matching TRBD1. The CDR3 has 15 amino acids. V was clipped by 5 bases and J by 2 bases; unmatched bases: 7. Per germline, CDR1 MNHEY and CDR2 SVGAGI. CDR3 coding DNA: TGTGCCAGCAGTCCAGGACAGGGTGGCAACACTGAAGCTTTCTTT. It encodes CASSPGQGGNTEAFF.

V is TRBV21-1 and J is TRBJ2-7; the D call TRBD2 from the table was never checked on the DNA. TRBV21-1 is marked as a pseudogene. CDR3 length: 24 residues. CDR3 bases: TGTGCCAGCAGCAGAGATCTGGTTGGACTGGGGTGGCTAGCGGGAGATTGCCCCCTCTACGAGCAGTACTTC. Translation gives CASSRDLVGLGWLAGDCPLYEQYF.

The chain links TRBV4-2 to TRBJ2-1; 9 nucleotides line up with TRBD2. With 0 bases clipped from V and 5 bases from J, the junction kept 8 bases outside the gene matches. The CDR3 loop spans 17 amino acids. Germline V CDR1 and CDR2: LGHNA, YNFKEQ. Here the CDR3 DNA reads TGTGCCAGCAGCCAAGAAGGGAGCGGGAGGTCCCACAATGAGCAGTTCTTC. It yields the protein CASSQEGSGRSHNEQFF.

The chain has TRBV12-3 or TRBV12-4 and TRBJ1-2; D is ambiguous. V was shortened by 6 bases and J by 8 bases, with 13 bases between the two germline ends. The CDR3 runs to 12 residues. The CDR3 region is CASSTRGLGYTF. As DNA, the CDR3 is TGTGCCAGCAGCACCCGGGGTTTAGGCTACACCTTC.

The CDR3 nucleotides are TGTGCCAGCAGCTTAGGCCCTAGCGGCTACACAGATACGCAGTATTTT. Its protein product is CASSLGPSGYTDTQYF. The gene calls are TRBV11-3 and TRBJ2-3, with 7 nucleotides matching TRBD2. J gave up 2 bases and V 1 base, and 6 bases lay outside the gene matches. In germline, CDR1 is SGHNT, CDR2 YENEEA. This CDR3 is built from 16 residues. Variable domain in full (rest from reference TRBV11-3 and TRBJ2-3): EAGVVQSPRYKIIEKKQPVAFWCNPISGHNTLYWYLQNLGQGPELLIRYENEEAVDDSQLPKDRFSAERLKGVDSTLKIQPAELGDSAVYLCASSLGPSGYTDTQYFGPGTRLTVL.

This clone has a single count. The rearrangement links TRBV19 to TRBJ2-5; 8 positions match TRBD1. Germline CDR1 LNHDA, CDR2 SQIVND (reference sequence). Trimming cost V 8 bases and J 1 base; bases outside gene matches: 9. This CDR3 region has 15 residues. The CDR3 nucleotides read TGTGCCAGTTGCCGGACAGGGACCATCCAAGAGACCCAGTACTTC. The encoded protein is CASCRTGTIQETQYF.

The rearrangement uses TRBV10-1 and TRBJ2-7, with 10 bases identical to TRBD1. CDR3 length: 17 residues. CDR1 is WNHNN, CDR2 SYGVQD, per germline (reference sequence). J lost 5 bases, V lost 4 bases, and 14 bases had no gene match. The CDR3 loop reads CASSGELPGQGFHEQYF. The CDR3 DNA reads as TGCGCCAGCAGTGGGGAGTTACCGGGACAGGGGTTCCACGAGCAGTACTTC.

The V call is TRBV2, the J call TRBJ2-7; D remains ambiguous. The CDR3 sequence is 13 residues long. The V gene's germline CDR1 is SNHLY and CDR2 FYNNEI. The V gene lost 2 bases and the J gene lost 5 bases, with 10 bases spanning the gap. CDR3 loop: CASSELLVHEQYF. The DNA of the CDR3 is TGTGCCAGCAGTGAACTCCTAGTCCACGAGCAGTACTTC.

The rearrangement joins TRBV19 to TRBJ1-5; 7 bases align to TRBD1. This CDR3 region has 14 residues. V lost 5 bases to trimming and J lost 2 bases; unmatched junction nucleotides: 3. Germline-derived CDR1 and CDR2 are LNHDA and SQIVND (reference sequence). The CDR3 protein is CASSFGQGNQPQHF. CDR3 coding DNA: TGTGCCAGTAGTTTCGGACAGGGCAATCAGCCCCAGCATTTT.

The CDR3 here is CASSSRVSEQFF. As DNA, the CDR3 is TGTGCCAGCAGCTCCAGGGTTAGTGAGCAGTTCTTC. The chain combines TRBV11-3 with TRBJ2-1, with a weak D call TRBD1 (5 bases). The V end was cut by 4 bases, the J end by 9 bases, with 10 bases between. The CDR3 contains 12 residues. Germline CDR1 reads SGHNT; CDR2 reads YENEEA. Together with reference TRBV11-3 and TRBJ2-1, the CDR3 gives the full variable domain: EAGVVQSPRYKIIEKKQPVAFWCNPISGHNTLYWYLQNLGQGPELLIRYENEEAVDDSQLPKDRFSAERLKGVDSTLKIQPAELGDSAVYLCASSSRVSEQFFGPGTRLTVL.

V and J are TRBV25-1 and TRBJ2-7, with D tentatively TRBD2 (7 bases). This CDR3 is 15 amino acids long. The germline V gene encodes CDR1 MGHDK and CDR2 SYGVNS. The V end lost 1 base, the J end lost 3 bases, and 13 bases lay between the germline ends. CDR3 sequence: CASSESGGRHYEQYF. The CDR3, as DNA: TGTGCCAGCAGTGAATCGGGGGGCCGGCACTACGAGCAGTACTTC.

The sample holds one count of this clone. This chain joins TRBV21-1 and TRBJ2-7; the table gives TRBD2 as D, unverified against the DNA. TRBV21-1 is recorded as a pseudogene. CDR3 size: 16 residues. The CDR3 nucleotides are TGTGCCAGCAGCAGACCATGTTTGCGGCCCCCCTACGAGCAGTACTTC. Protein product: CASSRPCLRPPYEQYF.

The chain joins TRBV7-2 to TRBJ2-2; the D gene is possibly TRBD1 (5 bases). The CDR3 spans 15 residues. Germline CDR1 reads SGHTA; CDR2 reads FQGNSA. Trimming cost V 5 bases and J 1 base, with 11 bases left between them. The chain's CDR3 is CASSLRVGNTGELFF. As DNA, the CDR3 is TGTGCCAGCAGCCTCAGGGTAGGGAACACCGGGGAGCTGTTTTTT.

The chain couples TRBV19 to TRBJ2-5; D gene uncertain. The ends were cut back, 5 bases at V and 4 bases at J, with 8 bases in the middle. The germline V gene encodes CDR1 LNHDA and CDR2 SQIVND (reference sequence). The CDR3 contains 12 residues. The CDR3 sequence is CASSQVRETQYF. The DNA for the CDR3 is TGTGCCAGTAGTCAGGTCCGAGAGACCCAGTACTTC.

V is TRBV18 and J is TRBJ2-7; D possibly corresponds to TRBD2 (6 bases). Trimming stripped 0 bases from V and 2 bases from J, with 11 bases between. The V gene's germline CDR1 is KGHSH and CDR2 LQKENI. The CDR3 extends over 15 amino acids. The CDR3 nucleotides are TGTGCCAGCTCACCACCGGGACTCAATCCCTACGAGCAGTACTTC. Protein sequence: CASSPPGLNPYEQYF.

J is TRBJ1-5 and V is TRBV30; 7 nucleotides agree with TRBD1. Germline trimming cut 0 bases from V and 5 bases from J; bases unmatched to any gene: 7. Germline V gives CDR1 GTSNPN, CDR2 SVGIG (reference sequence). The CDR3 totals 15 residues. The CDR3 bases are TGTGCCTGGAGTGTAGGGACAGTGGTGCATCAGCCCCAGCATTTT. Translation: CAWSVGTVVHQPQHF.

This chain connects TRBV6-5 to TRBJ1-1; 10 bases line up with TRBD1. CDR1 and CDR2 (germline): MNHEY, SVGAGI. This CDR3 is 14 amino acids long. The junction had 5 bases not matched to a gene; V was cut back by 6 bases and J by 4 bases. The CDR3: CASRDRGRATEAFF. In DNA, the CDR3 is TGTGCCAGCAGAGACAGGGGGCGCGCCACTGAAGCTTTCTTT.

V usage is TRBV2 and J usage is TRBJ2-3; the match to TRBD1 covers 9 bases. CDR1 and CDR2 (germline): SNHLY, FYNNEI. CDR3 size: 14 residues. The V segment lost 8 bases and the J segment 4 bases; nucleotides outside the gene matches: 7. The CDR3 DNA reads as TGTGCCAGCGGGGGGACAGGGCAATCAGATACGCAGTATTTT. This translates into CASGGTGQSDTQYF.

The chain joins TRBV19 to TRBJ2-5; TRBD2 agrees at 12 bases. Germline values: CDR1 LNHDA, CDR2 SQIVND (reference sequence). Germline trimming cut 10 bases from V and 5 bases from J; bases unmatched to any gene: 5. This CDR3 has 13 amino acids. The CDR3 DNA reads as TGTGCCACTAGACTAGCGGGGGTGGAGACCCAGTACTTC. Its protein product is CATRLAGVETQYF.

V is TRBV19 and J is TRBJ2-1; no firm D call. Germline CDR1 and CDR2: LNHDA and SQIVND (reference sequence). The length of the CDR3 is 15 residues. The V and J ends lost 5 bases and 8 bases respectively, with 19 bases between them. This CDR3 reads CASSPTSLPSHEQFF. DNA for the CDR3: TGTGCCAGTAGTCCCACTTCCCTTCCTTCCCATGAGCAGTTCTTC.

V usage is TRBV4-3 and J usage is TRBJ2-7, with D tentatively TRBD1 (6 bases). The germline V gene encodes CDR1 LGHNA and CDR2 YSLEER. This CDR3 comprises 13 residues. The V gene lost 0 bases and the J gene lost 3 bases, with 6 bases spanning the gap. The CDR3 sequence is CASSQEQGYEQYF. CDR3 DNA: TGCGCCAGCAGCCAAGAACAGGGCTACGAGCAGTACTTC.

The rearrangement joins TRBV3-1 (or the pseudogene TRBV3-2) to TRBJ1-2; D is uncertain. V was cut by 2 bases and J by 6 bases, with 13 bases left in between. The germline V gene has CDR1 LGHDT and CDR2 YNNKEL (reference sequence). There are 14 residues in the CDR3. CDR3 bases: TGTGCCAGCAGCCAATTAGCCAGTTTTCATGGCTACACCTTC. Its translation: CASSQLASFHGYTF.

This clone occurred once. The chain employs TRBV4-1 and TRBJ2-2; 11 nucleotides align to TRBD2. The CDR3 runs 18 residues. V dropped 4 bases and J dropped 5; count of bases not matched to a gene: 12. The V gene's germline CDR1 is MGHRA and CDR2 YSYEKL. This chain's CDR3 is CASSRRGLAGGGTGELFF. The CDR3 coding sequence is TGCGCCAGCAGCCGGAGAGGGCTAGCGGGAGGCGGGACCGGGGAGCTGTTTTTT.